This TCR beta chain is drawn from a study of cytomegalovirus exposure and HLA in healthy donors. Study overall: An earlier analysis identified approximately 110 million unique TCR beta sequences in about 180 million T cells. Study-wide results and limits: Investigators reported 164 TCR beta chains as tied to cytomegalovirus. Several of the most significant clusters appeared, in a later analysis, to be linked to common viral pathogens. Despite most TCR sequences being rare, some public TCRs occurred in many donors.

PCR was performed using 60 Vbeta and 13 Jbeta primers. Clones were read by immunoSEQ multiplex PCR, and TCRdb kept only the in-frame ones, dropping some. Among 150,000 to 200,000 clones listed, under 85% were seen once. This clone was seen a handful of times. Its target is not known. CDR3 length: 17 residues. Trimming cost V 1 base and J 0 bases; bases outside gene matches: 5. Germline assignment: CDR1 SNHLY and CDR2 FYNNEI. The rearrangement uses TRBV2 and TRBJ2-3; 9 bases align to TRBD2. The sequence derives from a female donor in good health and CMV-seronegative. Sequencing was carried out using PBMCs. This chain's CDR3 is CASSEELAGGSTDTQYF. The CDR3 coding sequence is TGTGCCAGCAGTGAAGAGTTGGCGGGGGGGAGCACAGATACGCAGTATTTT.